This T cell receptor (beta chain) was captured in a study of CD8 T cells in Susac syndrome. Study-wide results and limits: The authors acknowledged that the study's TCR sequencing and HLA analysis involved relatively few individuals.

Remarks on this clonotype: Its specificity is not known.

Deletions cut 3 bases from V and 8 bases from J, with 13 bases between. CDR3 length: 12 amino acids. In germline, CDR1 is SQVTM, CDR2 ANQGSEA. With random hexamers, roughly 0.45 to 1 ug RNA was reverse transcribed. TCRdb passed the immunoSEQ multiplex PCR reads through MiXCR, listing each CDR3 protein once. The profile covers 100,000 to 150,000 distinct CDR3 sequences, with approximately 96% appearing a single time and about 0.19% taken by the ten largest. The sequence derives from a human donor with Susac syndrome. The chain employs TRBV29-1 and TRBJ1-2; D not certain. The sample taken for sequencing was CD8+ T cells from PBMCs. CDR3 DNA: TGCAGCGTTGACGGGCACACGTACGGCTACACCTTC. Translation: CSVDGHTYGYTF.